This T cell receptor (beta chain) was documented in a study of CD8+ T cells in alopecia areata. This CDR3 contains 12 residues. Trimming took off 6 bases at V and 3 bases at J, with 9 bases between the two ends. The V gene's germline CDR1 is WSHSY and CDR2 SAAADI. RNA extraction was followed by reverse transcription into cDNA, which acted as the sequencing template. Libraries were prepared by immunoSEQ multiplex PCR; TCRdb keeps only in-frame clonotypes and omits some of them. The sample holds some 200,000 clones, 45% to 70% seen once. Notes on the study in general: Besides other cells, scalp samples also yield sequences of resident alphabeta T cells from normal skin. Possibly because of HLA-related factors, TCR sharing was less clear across patients than in mice. It was lesional scalp, especially alopecia totalis/universalis, that showed higher clonality than normal scalp.

The table lists this clone with a few counts. No antigen is known for it. Researchers picked out CD4+ and CD8+ T cells from PBMCs by sorting. Sequencing was done on a sample of CD8+ T cells sorted from blood. This sequence originates from a human donor in good health. This chain uses TRBV10-2 with TRBJ2-7, with a weak D call TRBD1 (5 bases). CDR3 nucleotide sequence: TGCGCCAGCAGGACAGAGTACTACGAGCAGTACTTC. It is translated as CASRTEYYEQYF.